A selection of T cell receptor beta chains follows, all from one sample in a study of breast tumors, draining lymph nodes, adjacent tissues. TCRdb itself ran the multiplex PCR reads through MiXCR, one entry per CDR3 protein. The sample yields over 100,000 distinct CDR3 sequences, about a fifth seen once. The sequenced sample was axillary lymph node tissue. These receptors were collected from a female donor with breast cancer. Some clones in this sample may be carry-over from other donors' samples. The CDR3 runs from the conserved cysteine through the conserved F or W. The D gene is left open where the match is weak. Where a row states a size, it is once, few, many or the class of an expanded clone; other rows omit it.

cdr3_length	clone_size	d_call	v_call	j_call	cdr3_aa	cdr3_nt
14	many	NA	TRBV6-1	TRBJ2-5	CASSAYRGGETQYF	TGTGCCAGCAGTGCGTACAGGGGAGGGGAGACCCAGTACTTC
13	few	NA	TRBV18	TRBJ2-2	CASSPRQVGELFF	TGTGCCAGCTCACCACGGCAAGTCGGGGAGCTGTTTTTT
14	many	NA	TRBV7-2	TRBJ2-2	CASSPNRVTGELFF	TGTGCCAGCAGCCCGAACAGGGTCACCGGGGAGCTGTTTTTT
15	few	NA	TRBV28	TRBJ2-1	CASSERGGGSNEQFF	TGTGCCAGCAGTGAAAGGGGAGGGGGGTCCAATGAGCAGTTCTTC
17	many	NA	TRBV7-2	TRBJ1-3	CASSLAAGSLSGNTIYF	TGTGCCAGCAGCTTAGCGGCAGGCTCTCTCTCTGGAAACACCATATATTTT
16	NA	TRBD1	TRBV14	TRBJ2-1	CASSRGQGASYNEQFF	TGTGCCAGCAGCCGAGGACAGGGGGCCTCCTACAATGAGCAGTTCTTC
13	many	NA	TRBV11-2	TRBJ1-5	CASSLGFNQPQHF	TGTGCCAGCAGCTTGGGTTTTAATCAGCCCCAGCATTTT
16	few	NA	TRBV5-1	TRBJ2-5	CASSLVNPGGRETQYF	TGCGCCAGCAGCTTGGTAAATCCAGGGGGGCGAGAGACCCAGTACTTC
16	NA	TRBD1	TRBV5-1	TRBJ1-1	CASSLTPGQGNTEAFF	TGCGCCAGCAGCTTAACACCGGGACAGGGGAACACTGAAGCTTTCTTT
14	many	NA	TRBV2	TRBJ2-1	CASTALGVNNEQFF	TGTGCCAGCACCGCCCTGGGTGTTAACAATGAGCAGTTCTTC
15	many	NA	TRBV5-1	TRBJ2-2	CASSGGAANTGELFF	TGCGCCAGCAGCGGCGGGGCGGCTAACACCGGGGAGCTGTTTTTT
15	NA	NA	TRBV5-1	TRBJ2-3	CASSLPGLDTDTQYF	TGCGCCAGCAGCCTCCCGGGACTTGACACAGATACGCAGTATTTT
13	NA	NA	TRBV6-1	TRBJ2-5	CASRGRLQETQYF	TGTGCCAGCAGGGGACGGCTCCAAGAGACCCAGTACTTC
15	many	TRBD2	TRBV29-1	TRBJ2-5	CSVSGLAGGGETQYF	TGCAGCGTCAGCGGACTAGCGGGAGGGGGAGAGACCCAGTACTTC
15	NA	TRBD1	TRBV28	TRBJ1-5	CASSRGQGERQPQHF	TGTGCCAGCAGTCGAGGACAGGGGGAACGTCAGCCCCAGCATTTT
16	many	TRBD2	TRBV6-6	TRBJ2-3	CASSFGTSGRTDTQYF	TGTGCCAGCAGTTTCGGGACTAGCGGGAGGACAGATACGCAGTATTTT
12	NA	NA	TRBV28	TRBJ1-2	CAGSFVDYGYTF	TGTGCCGGCAGTTTTGTAGACTATGGCTACACCTTC
17	many	NA	TRBV7-9	TRBJ2-2	CASSFHPGLVVPPELFF	TGTGCCAGCAGCTTTCACCCGGGACTTGTAGTTCCCCCGGAGCTGTTTTTT
16	NA	TRBD2	TRBV7-9	TRBJ2-3	CASSLDGLAGPDTQYF	TGTGCCAGCAGCTTAGACGGACTAGCAGGGCCAGATACGCAGTATTTT
15	many	TRBD2	TRBV10-3	TRBJ2-3	CAISGSGSSTDTQYF	TGTGCCATCAGTGGGAGCGGGAGCTCCACAGATACGCAGTATTTT
13	many	NA	TRBV20-1	TRBJ1-2	CSAPRDGATGYTF	TGCAGTGCTCCCAGGGATGGGGCTACGGGCTACACCTTC
14	many	NA	TRBV10-3	TRBJ2-7	CAISVDRASYEQYF	TGTGCCATCAGTGTTGACAGAGCCTCCTACGAGCAGTACTTC
15	many	TRBD1	TRBV12-3/TRBV12-4	TRBJ2-1	CASMRLRDRGHEQFF	TGTGCCAGTATGAGACTCCGGGACAGGGGACATGAGCAGTTCTTC